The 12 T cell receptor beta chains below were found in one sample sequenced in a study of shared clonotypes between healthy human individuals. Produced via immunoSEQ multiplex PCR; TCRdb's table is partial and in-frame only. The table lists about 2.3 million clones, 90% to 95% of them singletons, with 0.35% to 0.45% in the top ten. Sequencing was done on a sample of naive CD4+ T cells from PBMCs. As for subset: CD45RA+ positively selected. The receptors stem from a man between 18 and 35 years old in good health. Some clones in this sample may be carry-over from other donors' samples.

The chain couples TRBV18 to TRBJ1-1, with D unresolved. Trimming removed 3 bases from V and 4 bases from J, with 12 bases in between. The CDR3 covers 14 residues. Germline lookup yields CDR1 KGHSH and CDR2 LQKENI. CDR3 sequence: CASSPLVGSTEAFF. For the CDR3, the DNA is TGTGCCAGCTCACCGCTTGTAGGGAGCACTGAAGCTTTCTTT.

The CDR3 here is CASTTTGGGEKLFF. For the CDR3, the DNA is TGTGCCAGCACCACGACAGGGGGCGGTGAAAAACTGTTTTTT. The chain combines TRBV28 with TRBJ1-4, with 10 bases matching TRBD1. The CDR3 sequence is 14 residues long. Looked up from germline, CDR1 is MDHEN and CDR2 is SYDVKM. The V segment lost 7 bases and the J segment 7 bases; nucleotides outside the gene matches: 6.

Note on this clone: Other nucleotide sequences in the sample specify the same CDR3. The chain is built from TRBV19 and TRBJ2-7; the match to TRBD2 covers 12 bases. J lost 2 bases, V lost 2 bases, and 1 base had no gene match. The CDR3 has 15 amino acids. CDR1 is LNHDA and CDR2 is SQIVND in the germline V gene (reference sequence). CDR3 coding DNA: TGTGCCAGTAGTATACTAGCGGGAGGGACCTACGAGCAGTACTTC. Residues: CASSILAGGTYEQYF.

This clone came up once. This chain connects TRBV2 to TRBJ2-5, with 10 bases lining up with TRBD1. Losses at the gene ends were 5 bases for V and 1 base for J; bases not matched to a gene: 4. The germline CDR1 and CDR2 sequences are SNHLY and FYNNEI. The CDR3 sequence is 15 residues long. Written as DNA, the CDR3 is TGTGCCAGCAGTCACAGGGACAGGGGCCAAGAGACCCAGTACTTC. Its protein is CASSHRDRGQETQYF. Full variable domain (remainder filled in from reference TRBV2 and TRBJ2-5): EPEVTQTPSHQVTQMGQEVILRCVPISNHLYFYWYRQILGQKVEFLVSFYNNEISEKSEIFDDQFSVERPDGSNFTLKIRSTKLEDSAMYFCASSHRDRGQETQYFGPGTRLLVL.

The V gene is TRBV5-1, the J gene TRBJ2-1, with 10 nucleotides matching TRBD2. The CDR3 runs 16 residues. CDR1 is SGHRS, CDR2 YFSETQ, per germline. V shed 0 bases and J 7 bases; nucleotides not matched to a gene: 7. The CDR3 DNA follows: TGCGCCAGCAGCTTGGTTCTAGCGGGAGTAATGAATGAGCAGTTCTTC. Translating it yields CASSLVLAGVMNEQFF.

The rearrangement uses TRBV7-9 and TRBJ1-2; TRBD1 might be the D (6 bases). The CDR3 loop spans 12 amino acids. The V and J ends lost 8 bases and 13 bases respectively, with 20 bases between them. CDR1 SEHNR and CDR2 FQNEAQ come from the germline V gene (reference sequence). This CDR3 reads CASSGFTRGSTF. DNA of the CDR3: TGTGCCAGCTCAGGGTTTACCAGGGGAAGCACCTTC. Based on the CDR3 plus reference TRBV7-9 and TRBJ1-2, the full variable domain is DTGVSQNPRHKITKRGQNVTFRCDPISEHNRLYWYRQTLGQGPEFLTYFQNEAQLEKSRLLSDRFSAERPKGSFSTLEIQRTEQGDSAMYLCASSGFTRGSTFGSGTRLTVV.

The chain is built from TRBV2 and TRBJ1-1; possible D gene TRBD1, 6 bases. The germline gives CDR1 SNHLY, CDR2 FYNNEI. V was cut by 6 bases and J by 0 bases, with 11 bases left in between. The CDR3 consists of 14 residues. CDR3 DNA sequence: TGTGCCAGCAGGAAGGGACAATTGAACACTGAAGCTTTCTTT. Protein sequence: CASRKGQLNTEAFF.

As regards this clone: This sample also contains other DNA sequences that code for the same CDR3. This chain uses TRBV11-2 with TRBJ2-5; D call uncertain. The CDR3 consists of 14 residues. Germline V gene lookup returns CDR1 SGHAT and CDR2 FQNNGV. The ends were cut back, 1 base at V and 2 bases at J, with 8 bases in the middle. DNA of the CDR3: TGTGCCAGCAGCTTAGGGGCGGTACAAGAGACCCAGTACTTC. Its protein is CASSLGAVQETQYF. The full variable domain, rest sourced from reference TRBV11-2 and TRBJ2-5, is EAGVAQSPRYKIIEKRQSVAFWCNPISGHATLYWYQQILGQGPKLLIQFQNNGVVDDSQLPKDRFSAERLKGVDSTLKIQPAKLEDSAVYLCASSLGAVQETQYFGPGTRLLVL.

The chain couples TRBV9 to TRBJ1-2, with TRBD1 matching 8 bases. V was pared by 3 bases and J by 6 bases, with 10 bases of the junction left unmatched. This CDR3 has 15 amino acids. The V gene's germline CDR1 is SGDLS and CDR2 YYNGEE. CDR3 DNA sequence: TGTGCCAGCAGCGAAGGACAGGGAATTTTTCATGGCTACACCTTC. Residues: CASSEGQGIFHGYTF. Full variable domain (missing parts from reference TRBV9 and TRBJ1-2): DSGVTQTPKHLITATGQRVTLRCSPRSGDLSVYWYQQSLDQGLQFLIQYYNGEERAKGNILERFSAQQFPDLHSELNLSSLELGDSALYFCASSEGQGIFHGYTFGSGTRLTVV.

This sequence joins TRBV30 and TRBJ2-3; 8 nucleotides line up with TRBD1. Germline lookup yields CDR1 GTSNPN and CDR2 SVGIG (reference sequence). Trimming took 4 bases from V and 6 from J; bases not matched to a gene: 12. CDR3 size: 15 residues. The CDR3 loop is CAWNPGQGAGDTQYF. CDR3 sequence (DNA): TGTGCCTGGAACCCGGGGCAGGGGGCAGGGGATACGCAGTATTTT. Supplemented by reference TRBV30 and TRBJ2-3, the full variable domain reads SQTIHQWPATLVQPVGSPLSLECTVEGTSNPNLYWYRQAAGRGLQLLFYSVGIGQISSEVPQNLSASRPQDRQFILSSKKLLLSDSGFYLCAWNPGQGAGDTQYFGPGTRLTVL.

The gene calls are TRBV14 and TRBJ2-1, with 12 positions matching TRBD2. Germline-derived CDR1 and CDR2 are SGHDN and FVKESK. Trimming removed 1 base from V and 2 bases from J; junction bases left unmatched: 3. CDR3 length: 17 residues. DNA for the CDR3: TGTGCCAGCAGCCAAGTAGCTAGCGGGAGGGCCTACAATGAGCAGTTCTTC. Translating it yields CASSQVASGRAYNEQFF.

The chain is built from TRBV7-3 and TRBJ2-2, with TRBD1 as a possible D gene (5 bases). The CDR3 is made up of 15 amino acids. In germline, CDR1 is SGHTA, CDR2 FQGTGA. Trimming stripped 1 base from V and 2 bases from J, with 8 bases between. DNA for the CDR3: TGTGCCAGCAGCTTAATGGGGCAAAACACCGGGGAGCTGTTTTTT. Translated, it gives CASSLMGQNTGELFF.